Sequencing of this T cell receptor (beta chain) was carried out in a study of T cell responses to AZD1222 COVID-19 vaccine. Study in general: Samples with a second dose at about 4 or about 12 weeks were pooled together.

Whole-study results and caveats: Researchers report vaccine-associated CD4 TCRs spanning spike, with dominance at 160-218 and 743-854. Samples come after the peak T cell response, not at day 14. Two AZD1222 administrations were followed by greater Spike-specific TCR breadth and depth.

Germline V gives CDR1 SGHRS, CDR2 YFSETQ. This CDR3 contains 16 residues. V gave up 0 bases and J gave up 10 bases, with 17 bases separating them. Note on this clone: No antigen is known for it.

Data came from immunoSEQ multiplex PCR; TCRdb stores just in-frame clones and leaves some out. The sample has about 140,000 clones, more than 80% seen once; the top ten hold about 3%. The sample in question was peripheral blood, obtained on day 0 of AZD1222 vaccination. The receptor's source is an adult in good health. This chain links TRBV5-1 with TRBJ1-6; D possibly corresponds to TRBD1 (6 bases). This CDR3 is CASSLDGGQGNSPLHF. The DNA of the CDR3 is TGCGCCAGCAGCTTGGACGGGGGGCAGGGGAACTCACCCCTCCACTTT.